Below are 17 T cell receptor beta chains sequenced from a single sample in a study of immune cell composition in non-small cell lung cancer. Normal lung was sampled as far from the tumour as possible, at least 3 cm. Generated by immunoSEQ multiplex PCR, the TCRdb table keeps only in-frame clones and is missing some. The table has several thousand clones, approximately 84% seen once. What was sequenced was non-adjacent lung tissue. The receptor set was obtained from a human donor with non-small cell lung cancer.

This clone appeared once. The V call is TRBV12-5, the J call TRBJ1-1; perhaps TRBD1 as D (5 bases). This CDR3 has 15 amino acids. Germline loops: CDR1 LGHNT, CDR2 FRNRAP. Trimming pared 1 base from V and 1 base from J, leaving 10 bases between. For the CDR3, the DNA is TGTGCTAGTGGTTTGGAACTTGGGGGGAACACTGAAGCTTTCTTT. This sequence encodes CASGLELGGNTEAFF.

The V and J genes are TRBV5-6 and TRBJ1-5; D might be TRBD1 (6 bases). Trimming stripped 0 bases from V and 9 bases from J, with 16 bases between. The germline CDR1 and CDR2 sequences are SGHDT and YYEEEE. This CDR3 region has 15 residues. CDR3 sequence: CASSLGPGQSGPQHF. In nucleotides, the CDR3 is TGTGCCAGCAGCTTGGGCCCCGGACAGTCCGGGCCCCAGCATTTT.

The chain recombines TRBV9 with TRBJ2-7; 7 bases agree with TRBD1. V dropped 3 bases and J dropped 5; count of bases not matched to a gene: 11. In germline, CDR1 is SGDLS, CDR2 YYNGEE. The CDR3 is 15 residues long. The CDR3 region has the DNA TGTGCCAGCAGCGAGGGGGCAGGCTACTTCAACGAGCAGTACTTC. This encodes CASSEGAGYFNEQYF.

The chain couples TRBV30 to TRBJ1-1; D remains unclear. This CDR3 contains 15 residues. Trimming took off 0 bases at V and 0 bases at J, with 11 bases between the two ends. The V gene's germline CDR1 is GTSNPN and CDR2 SVGIG (reference sequence). CDR3 sequence (DNA): TGTGCCTGGAGTGTACGATACGGGCTGAACACTGAAGCTTTCTTT. Translated, it gives CAWSVRYGLNTEAFF.

This clone was observed once. The chain employs TRBV5-4 and TRBJ2-1, with 12 bases lining up with TRBD2. CDR3 length: 14 residues. CDR1 and CDR2 (germline): SGHNT, YYREEE (reference sequence). Trimming removed 7 bases from V and 7 bases from J; junction bases left unmatched: 6. The CDR3 nucleotides are TGTGCCAGCCTTGGACTAGCGGGGTCTAATGAGCAGTTCTTC. This encodes CASLGLAGSNEQFF. Full variable domain (rest looked up from reference TRBV5-4 and TRBJ2-1): ETGVTQSPTHLIKTRGQQVTLRCSSQSGHNTVSWYQQALGQGPQFIFQYYREEENGRGNFPPRFSGLQFPNYSSELNVNALELDDSALYLCASLGLAGSNEQFFGPGTRLTVL.

This sequence joins TRBV5-4 and TRBJ2-5; D perhaps matches TRBD2 (6 bases). The CDR3 sequence is 13 residues long. CDR1 and CDR2 from the germline V gene are SGHNT and YYREEE (reference sequence). V was shortened by 0 bases and J by 3 bases, with 6 bases between the two germline ends. The CDR3 nucleotides are TGTGCCAGCAGCTTGGGGGGGGAAGAGACCCAGTACTTC. Encoded protein: CASSLGGEETQYF.

The CDR3 region has the DNA TGTGCCAGCAGCTTAGCGCAGGGGTCCTATAATTCACCCCTCCACTTT. Protein sequence: CASSLAQGSYNSPLHF. V gene TRBV7-9 combines with J gene TRBJ1-6, with a tentative D call TRBD1 (6 bases). Trimming shortened V by 0 bases and J by 1 base, and 7 bases separated the two germline ends. The CDR3 loop spans 16 amino acids. The germline gives CDR1 SEHNR, CDR2 FQNEAQ (reference sequence).

The chain couples TRBV28 to TRBJ1-4; 12 bases agree with TRBD1. This CDR3 is 15 amino acids long. The germline V gene encodes CDR1 MDHEN and CDR2 SYDVKM. The V segment lost 2 bases and the J segment 8 bases; nucleotides outside the gene matches: 3. The CDR3 DNA is TGTGCCAGCAGTTTAGCGGGACAGGGGGCCGAAAAACTGTTTTTT. This sequence encodes CASSLAGQGAEKLFF.

This chain connects TRBV25-1 to TRBJ1-6; the D is unclear. The V end lost 4 bases, the J end lost 8 bases, and 18 bases lay between the germline ends. Germline CDR1 MGHDK, CDR2 SYGVNS. The CDR3 extends over 16 amino acids. The CDR3 nucleotides are TGTGCCAGCAGTGCCCTCCTTGGGCTCGGAGATTCACCCCTCCACTTT. This gives the protein CASSALLGLGDSPLHF.

The V gene is TRBV10-3, the J gene TRBJ1-6, with a tentative D call TRBD1 (5 bases). There are 13 residues in the CDR3. Germline V gene data show CDR1 as ENHRY and CDR2 as SYGVKD. Trimming removed 11 bases from V and 10 bases from J, with 18 bases in between. CDR3 sequence (DNA): TGTGCCTCCGGACGGGGGGTAGAATCACCCCTCCACTTT. Protein: CASGRGVESPLHF.

This chain links TRBV4-3 with TRBJ2-7; D unresolved. The CDR3 is 13 residues long. Germline V lookup: CDR1 LGHNA, CDR2 YSLEER. Between the trimmed V and J ends, which lost 3 bases and 5 bases, there was a span of 11 bases. CDR3 DNA sequence: TGCGCCAGCAGCCACCTTGCTAGGGACGAGCAGTACTTC. It encodes CASSHLARDEQYF.

The chain couples TRBV9 to TRBJ2-3; 7 bases are shared with TRBD1. Trimming at V came to 2 bases and at J to 0 bases, leaving 3 bases not matched to a gene. The CDR3 runs 15 residues. In germline, CDR1 is SGDLS, CDR2 YYNGEE. The CDR3 region is CASSVTGSSTDTQYF. CDR3 sequence (DNA): TGTGCCAGCAGCGTGACAGGGTCGAGCACAGATACGCAGTATTTT.

V gene TRBV5-5 combines with J gene TRBJ2-2; tentative D call: TRBD2 (5 bases). CDR3 length: 14 amino acids. CDR1 and CDR2 from the germline V gene are SGHKS and YYEKEE (reference sequence). V lost 0 bases and J 4 bases, leaving 7 bases between the germline ends. For the CDR3, the DNA is TGTGCCAGCAGCTTGGGACGGGGCACCGGGGAGCTGTTTTTT. It is translated as CASSLGRGTGELFF.

V and J are TRBV14 and TRBJ1-2; D uncertain. The CDR3 covers 15 residues. Germline-derived CDR1 and CDR2 are SGHDN and FVKESK. V was trimmed by 0 bases and J by 6 bases, leaving 14 bases between them. CDR3: CASSQDQWAWDGYTF. CDR3 bases: TGTGCCAGCAGCCAAGATCAGTGGGCATGGGATGGCTACACCTTC.

This rearrangement joins TRBV11-1 to TRBJ2-3; weak D call: TRBD1 (6 bases). Looked up from germline, CDR1 is SGHAT and CDR2 is FQDESV (reference sequence). Between the trimmed V and J ends, which lost 5 bases and 5 bases, there was a span of 17 bases. The CDR3 is 15 amino acids. The CDR3 DNA reads TGTGCCAGCAGCGCAAGGACAGAGCTGGGAGATACGCAGTATTTT. Translation gives CASSARTELGDTQYF.

This clone has only one observation. This chain uses TRBV29-1 with TRBJ2-3, with D possibly called TRBD1 or TRBD2 (5 bases each). CDR3 length equals 14 residues. CDR1 and CDR2 (germline): SQVTM, ANQGSEA. V was cut by 5 bases and J by 2 bases, with 14 bases left in between. For the CDR3, the DNA is TGCAGCGTTTCTAGGGGAGAGCCCACAGATACGCAGTATTTT. Its protein is CSVSRGEPTDTQYF.

The CDR3 reads CASKLGPGRIVGGYTF. The CDR3 bases are TGCGCCAGCAAGTTGGGTCCGGGACGGATCGTTGGCGGCTACACCTTC. This chain connects TRBV5-1 to TRBJ1-2; perhaps TRBD1 as D (5 bases). V lost 6 bases, J lost 8 bases, and 26 bases lay in between. Germline V gene data show CDR1 as SGHRS and CDR2 as YFSETQ. The CDR3 runs 16 residues.